Shown below are 23 T cell receptor beta chains from a single sample sequenced in a study of tumour-infiltrating T cells in Burkitt lymphoma. The repertoire was sequenced with immunoSEQ multiplex PCR; TCRdb's copy has only in-frame clones and lacks some. The sample yields 45,000 to 60,000 clones, roughly 31% seen once. Sequencing was done on a sample of tumor tissue. The receptors here all came from a human donor with Burkitt lymphoma.

This clone was counted between two and nine times. The chain carries TRBV5-4 and TRBJ1-6; no clear D gene. The CDR3 has 14 residues. The germline V gene has CDR1 SGHNT and CDR2 YYREEE (reference sequence). The V end lost 3 bases, the J end lost 6 bases, and 10 bases lay between the germline ends. CDR3 sequence: CASSSEAVNSPLHF. The DNA of the CDR3 is TGTGCCAGCAGCTCCGAGGCAGTTAATTCACCCCTCCACTTT.

This clone was detected ten times or more. The chain joins TRBV11-1 to TRBJ2-2; no firm D call. Germline lookup yields CDR1 SGHAT and CDR2 FQDESV (reference sequence). This CDR3 is 13 amino acids long. The germline V and J ends were trimmed by 0 bases and 6 bases, with 5 bases remaining between them. The CDR3 here is CASSLAGPGELFF. CDR3 coding DNA: TGTGCCAGCAGCTTAGCGGGTCCCGGGGAGCTGTTTTTT.

The chain links TRBV15 to TRBJ1-3; TRBD1 aligns across 9 bases. The CDR3 is 20 amino acids. Looked up from germline, CDR1 is LNHNV and CDR2 is YYDKDF (reference sequence). V trimming: 3 bases; J trimming: 0 bases; junction bases outside the gene matches: 15. The CDR3 DNA reads TGTGCCACCAGCAGCCTCAGGCCCGGGACAGGGCCCCTCTCTGGAAACACCATATATTTT. It yields the protein CATSSLRPGTGPLSGNTIYF.

This clone was seen a few times. The chain employs TRBV6-5 and TRBJ1-1, with D perhaps matching TRBD1 (6 bases). Looked up from germline, CDR1 is MNHEY and CDR2 is SVGAGI. The CDR3 is made up of 12 amino acids. V lost 4 bases and J 8 bases, leaving 11 bases between the germline ends. The CDR3 DNA reads as TGTGCCAGCAGTTTCAACAGGGTCGAAGCTTTCTTT. This codes for CASSFNRVEAFF.

The chain is built from TRBV2 and TRBJ1-2; D is unclear. Germline-derived CDR1 and CDR2 are SNHLY and FYNNEI. V lost 5 bases to trimming and J lost 2 bases, with 15 bases between them. This CDR3 region has 15 residues. The CDR3 is CASSLGGGKNYGYTF. The CDR3 nucleotides read TGTGCCAGCAGTCTAGGAGGAGGAAAGAACTATGGCTACACCTTC.

This clone was detected only a few times. The genes are TRBV6-1 and TRBJ2-1; 7 bases fit TRBD2. CDR1 is MNHNS and CDR2 is SASEGT in the germline V gene. The CDR3 totals 16 residues. Trimming at V came to 3 bases and at J to 0 bases, leaving 5 bases not matched to a gene. The CDR3 spells CASSEPWGGSYNEQFF. CDR3 in DNA: TGTGCCAGCAGTGAGCCATGGGGGGGCTCCTACAATGAGCAGTTCTTC.

V usage is TRBV19 and J usage is TRBJ1-1; 7 bases agree with TRBD1. The CDR3 consists of 14 residues. With V trimmed by 4 bases and J by 7 bases, 9 bases remained unmatched. CDR1 is LNHDA, CDR2 SQIVND, per germline (reference sequence). In nucleotides, the CDR3 is TGTGCCAGTAGTACTGGGGACAGACTTATTGAAGCTTTCTTT. Translating it yields CASSTGDRLIEAFF.

V usage is TRBV5-1 and J usage is TRBJ2-7; no clear D. Germline CDR1 is SGHRS and CDR2 is YFSETQ. The CDR3 contains 12 residues. V lost 5 bases and J lost 1, with 7 bases in between. The CDR3 coding sequence is TGCGCCAGCAGACGAGATTCCTACGAGCAGTACTTC. This sequence encodes CASRRDSYEQYF.

This clone was seen only a few times. This sequence joins TRBV12-5 and TRBJ1-1; TRBD1 might be the D (6 bases). The CDR3 runs to 13 residues. CDR1 and CDR2 (germline): LGHNT, FRNRAP. Trimming took off 5 bases at V and 10 bases at J, with 17 bases between the two ends. For the CDR3, the DNA is TGTGCTAGTGGTCAACAGGGAGGAACGGCAGCTTTCTTT. Protein sequence: CASGQQGGTAAFF.

This clone was found a few times. This chain connects TRBV7-3 to TRBJ2-5; D is uncertain. The germline V gene has CDR1 SGHTA and CDR2 FQGTGA. The CDR3 runs 13 residues. Trimming removed 0 bases at V and 5 bases at J, with 7 bases between. CDR3 DNA: TGTGCCAGCAGCTTAACCATAGAGGAGACCCAGTACTTC. It specifies CASSLTIEETQYF. Full variable domain (remainder filled in from reference TRBV7-3 and TRBJ2-5): GAGVSQTPSNKVTEKGKYVELRCDPISGHTALYWYRQSLGQGPEFLIYFQGTGAADDSGLPNDRFFAVRPEGSVSTLKIQRTERGDSAVYLCASSLTIEETQYFGPGTRLLVL.

This clone was counted a few times. The chain uses TRBV29-1 and TRBJ2-1; TRBD1 or TRBD2 may be the D gene (6 bases each). The ends were cut back, 4 bases at V and 7 bases at J, with 14 bases in the middle. The germline gives CDR1 SQVTM, CDR2 ANQGSEA. This CDR3 spans 13 amino acids. CDR3 coding DNA: TGCAGCGTTGCGCCGGGGGCCGATAATGAGCAGTTCTTC. Protein product: CSVAPGADNEQFF.

This sequence joins TRBV27 and TRBJ2-3, with D possibly matching TRBD1 (5 bases). The germline gives CDR1 MNHEY, CDR2 SMNVEV (reference sequence). CDR3 length equals 14 residues. V gave up 4 bases and J gave up 7 bases, with 15 bases separating them. The CDR3 coding sequence is TGTGCCAGCAGTTGGGGCCCAGTTGCGAATACGCAGTATTTT. It encodes CASSWGPVANTQYF.

V is TRBV19 and J is TRBJ2-3, with D tentatively TRBD2 (5 bases). The CDR3 contains 14 residues. The germline gives CDR1 LNHDA, CDR2 SQIVND (reference sequence). V was pared by 3 bases and J by 0 bases, with 7 bases between. The CDR3 DNA follows: TGTGCCAGTAGTATCGGGGTTAGCACAGATACGCAGTATTTT. Protein sequence: CASSIGVSTDTQYF.

This clone was seen only a few times. The J gene is TRBJ1-1, the V gene TRBV30; D might be TRBD1 (6 bases). The CDR3 covers 15 residues. Trimming removed 4 bases at V and 1 base at J, with 16 bases between. Germline CDR1 and CDR2: GTSNPN and SVGIG (reference sequence). The CDR3 spells CAWTRDIRQNTEAFF. The CDR3 DNA reads as TGTGCCTGGACCCGGGACATCCGTCAGAACACTGAAGCTTTCTTT.

This clone has only a few counts. This chain links TRBV4-2 with TRBJ2-5, with 7 bases matching TRBD1. V shed 5 bases and J 5 bases; nucleotides not matched to a gene: 11. Germline values: CDR1 LGHNA, CDR2 YNFKEQ. The CDR3 contains 15 residues. CDR3 DNA: TGTGCCAGCAGCTCCGGACAGGTTCGTGCGGAGACCCAGTACTTC. Translating it yields CASSSGQVRAETQYF.

This clone was counted only a few times. The chain couples TRBV6-6 to TRBJ1-1; the D is unclear. Trimming left V 4 bases short and J 3 bases short, with 15 bases between. In germline, CDR1 is MNHNY, CDR2 SVGAGI (reference sequence). This CDR3 spans 15 amino acids. As DNA, the CDR3 is TGTGCCAGCAGTTTCACCCCGGCGACGGACACTGAAGCTTTCTTT. It specifies CASSFTPATDTEAFF.

The rearrangement links TRBV5-1 to TRBJ2-1; 7 bases are a match to TRBD2. Trimming at V came to 7 bases and at J to 9 bases, leaving 10 bases not matched to a gene. The CDR3 runs 13 residues. Germline values: CDR1 SGHRS, CDR2 YFSETQ. The CDR3 DNA follows: TGCGCCAGCTCCCGGACTGGGGAGGGTGAGCAGTTCTTC. This gives the protein CASSRTGEGEQFF.

The rearrangement links TRBV5-1 to TRBJ2-7; D perhaps matches TRBD2 (7 bases). Germline V lookup: CDR1 SGHRS, CDR2 YFSETQ. The CDR3 is made up of 13 amino acids. V lost 2 bases and J lost 6, with 12 bases in between. The CDR3 protein is CASSFSGGREQYF. Here the CDR3 DNA reads TGCGCCAGCAGCTTCTCCGGGGGGCGCGAGCAGTACTTC.

This clone occurred a few times. This chain links TRBV4-1 with TRBJ1-1; 9 bases match TRBD1. This CDR3 comprises 15 residues. Trimming took 3 bases from V and 3 from J; bases not matched to a gene: 5. Germline CDR1 and CDR2: MGHRA and YSYEKL. In DNA form, the CDR3 reads TGCGCCAGCAGCCAGGGACAGGGATCGGACACTGAAGCTTTCTTT. It specifies CASSQGQGSDTEAFF.

CDR3 nucleotides: TGTGCCTGGACCCCGGGCCTCCTGATTGGCTACACCTTC. It is translated as CAWTPGLLIGYTF. This chain links TRBV30 with TRBJ1-2; no clear D. CDR3 length: 13 residues. Germline-derived CDR1 and CDR2 are GTSNPN and SVGIG (reference sequence). V lost 4 bases and J 7 bases, leaving 16 bases between the germline ends.

This clone was seen a few times. The J gene is TRBJ1-6, the V gene TRBV7-9, with 9 bases lining up with TRBD1. Per germline, CDR1 SEHNR and CDR2 FQNEAQ (reference sequence). V lost 5 bases, J lost 5 bases, and 7 bases stayed unmatched. This CDR3 has 16 residues. CDR3 sequence: CASSPDRGIDNSPLHF. The CDR3 coding sequence is TGTGCCAGCAGCCCGGACAGGGGAATCGATAATTCACCCCTCCACTTT.

The chain joins TRBV7-2 to TRBJ2-7; no firm D call. The germline V and J ends were trimmed by 1 base and 11 bases, with 15 bases remaining between them. This CDR3 region has 13 residues. Germline V gives CDR1 SGHTA, CDR2 FQGNSA. The CDR3 reads CASSLEGQSLKYF. In DNA, the CDR3 is TGTGCCAGCAGCTTAGAGGGCCAGAGTTTGAAGTACTTC.

The CDR3 nucleotides read TGCAGTGCTAGAGATTACTATGGCTACACCTTC. It yields the protein CSARDYYGYTF. J is TRBJ1-2 and V is TRBV20-1; D is uncertain. Germline V CDR1 and CDR2: DFQATT, SNEGSKA (reference sequence). V lost 0 bases, J lost 3 bases, and 2 bases lay in between. The CDR3 has 11 residues.